Listed below are T cell receptor beta chains from one sample, sequenced in a study of blood T cell repertoires in COVID-19. Sequencing was performed with immunoSEQ multiplex PCR; in TCRdb, only in-frame clones are kept and a portion is missing. The repertoire includes roughly 120,000 clones, approximately 85% of them detected once, and about 5.7% sits in the top ten. Sequencing was done on a sample of peripheral blood. These receptor sequences come from a human donor in a cohort sampled during active COVID-19. Both conserved end residues are part of each CDR3. A D gene is named only where the DNA matches it firmly. Clone size is stated in some rows and not others, as once, few, many or a class when expanded.

>once|TRBJ2-5|TRBD1|TRBV2
CASSLGDRGTETQYF
TGTGCCAGCAGTTTAGGGGACAGGGGCACAGAGACCCAGTACTTC
>-|TRBJ2-5|TRBD1|TRBV27
CASSLSTGGETQYF
TGTGCCAGCAGTTTATCGACAGGGGGAGAGACCCAGTACTTC
>-|TRBJ2-1|TRBD2|TRBV19
CASSIAAWTSGRGLNEQFF
TGTGCCAGTAGTATAGCGGCTTGGACTAGCGGGAGGGGACTCAATGAGCAGTTCTTC
>-|TRBJ1-1|-|TRBV11-2
CASSFQGNTEAFF
TGTGCCAGCAGCTTTCAGGGGAACACTGAAGCTTTCTTT
>-|TRBJ1-2|TRBD1|TRBV12-3/TRBV12-4
CASRGTGEDGYTF
TGTGCCAGCCGAGGTACAGGGGAGGATGGCTACACCTTC
>-|TRBJ1-1|TRBD1|TRBV6-2/TRBV6-3
CASSSGNDRDRETEAFF
TGTGCCAGCAGTTCCGGTAATGACCGGGACAGGGAAACTGAAGCTTTCTTT
>once|TRBJ1-4|TRBD1|TRBV5-4
CASSLGQGATNEKLFF
TGTGCCAGCAGCTTAGGACAGGGAGCAACTAATGAAAAACTGTTTTTT
>-|TRBJ2-5|TRBD1|TRBV6-6
CASTDRGQQETQYF
TGTGCCAGCACTGATCGGGGACAGCAAGAGACCCAGTACTTC
>-|TRBJ1-2|-|TRBV29-1
CSVVRTDRRGYTF
TGCAGCGTTGTTAGGACAGACCGGAGGGGCTACACCTTC
>-|TRBJ2-1|TRBD2|TRBV7-8
CASSFYQAGDNEQFF
TGTGCCAGCAGCTTTTATCAAGCGGGAGACAATGAGCAGTTCTTC
>few|TRBJ2-2|-|TRBV7-3
CASSLIAQRASPGELFF
TGTGCCAGCAGCTTAATCGCTCAGCGGGCCAGCCCCGGGGAGCTGTTTTTT